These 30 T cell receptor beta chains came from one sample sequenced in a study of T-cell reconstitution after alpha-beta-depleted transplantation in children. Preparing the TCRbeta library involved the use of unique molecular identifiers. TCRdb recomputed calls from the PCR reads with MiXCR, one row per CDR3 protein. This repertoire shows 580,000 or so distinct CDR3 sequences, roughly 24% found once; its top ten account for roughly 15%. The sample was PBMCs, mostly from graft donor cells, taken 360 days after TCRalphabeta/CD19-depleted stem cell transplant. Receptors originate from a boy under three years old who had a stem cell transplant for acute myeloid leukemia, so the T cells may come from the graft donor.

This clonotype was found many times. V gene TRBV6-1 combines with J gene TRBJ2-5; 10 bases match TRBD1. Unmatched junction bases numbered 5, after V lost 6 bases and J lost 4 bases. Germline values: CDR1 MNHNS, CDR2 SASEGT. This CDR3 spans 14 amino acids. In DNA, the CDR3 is TGTGCCAGCAGCCGGGACAGGGGAAGAGAGACCCAGTACTTC. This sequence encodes CASSRDRGRETQYF.

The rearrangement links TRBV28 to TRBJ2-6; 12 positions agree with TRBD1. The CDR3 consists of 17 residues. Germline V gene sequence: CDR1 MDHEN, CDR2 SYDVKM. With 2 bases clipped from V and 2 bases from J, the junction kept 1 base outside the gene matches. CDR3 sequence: CASSLGTGGAGANVLTF. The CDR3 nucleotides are TGTGCCAGCAGTTTAGGGACAGGGGGCGCTGGGGCCAACGTCCTGACTTTC.

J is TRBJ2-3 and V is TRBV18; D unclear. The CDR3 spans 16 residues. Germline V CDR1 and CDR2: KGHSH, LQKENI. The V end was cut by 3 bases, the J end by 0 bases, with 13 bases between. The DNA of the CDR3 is TGTGCCAGCTCACCTTATGGGTATTCTAGCACAGATACGCAGTATTTT. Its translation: CASSPYGYSSTDTQYF. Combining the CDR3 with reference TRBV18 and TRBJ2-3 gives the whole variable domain NAGVMQNPRHLVRRRGQEARLRCSPMKGHSHVYWYRQLPEEGLKFMVYLQKENIIDESGMPKERFSAEFPKEGPSILRIQQVVRGDSAAYFCASSPYGYSSTDTQYFGPGTRLTVL.

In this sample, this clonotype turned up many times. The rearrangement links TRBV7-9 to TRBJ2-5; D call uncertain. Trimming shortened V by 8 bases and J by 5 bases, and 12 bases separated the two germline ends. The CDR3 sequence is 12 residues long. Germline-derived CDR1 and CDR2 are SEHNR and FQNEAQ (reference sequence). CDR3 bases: TGTGCCAGCGCGGACCACGGGGAGACCCAGTACTTC. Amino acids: CASADHGETQYF.

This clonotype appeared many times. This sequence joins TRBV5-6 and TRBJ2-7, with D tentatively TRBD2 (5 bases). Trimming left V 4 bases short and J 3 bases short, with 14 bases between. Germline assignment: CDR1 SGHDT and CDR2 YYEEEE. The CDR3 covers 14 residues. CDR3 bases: TGTGCCAGCAGCATCGGAGGCTATTACTACGAGCAGTACGTC. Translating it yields CASSIGGYYYEQYV.

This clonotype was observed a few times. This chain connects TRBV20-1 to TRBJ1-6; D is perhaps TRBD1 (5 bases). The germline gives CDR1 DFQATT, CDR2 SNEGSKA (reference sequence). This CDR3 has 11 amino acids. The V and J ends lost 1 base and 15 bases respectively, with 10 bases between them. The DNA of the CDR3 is TGCAGTGCTAGAGGCAGGGACGGCCTCCACTTT. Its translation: CSARGRDGLHF.

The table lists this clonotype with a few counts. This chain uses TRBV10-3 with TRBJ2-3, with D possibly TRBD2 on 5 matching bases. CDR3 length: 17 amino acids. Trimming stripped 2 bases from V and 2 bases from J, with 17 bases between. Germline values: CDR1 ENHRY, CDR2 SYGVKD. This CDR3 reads CAISEPLDLSNTDTQYF. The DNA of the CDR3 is TGTGCCATCAGTGAGCCGCTGGACTTATCAAACACAGATACGCAGTATTTT.

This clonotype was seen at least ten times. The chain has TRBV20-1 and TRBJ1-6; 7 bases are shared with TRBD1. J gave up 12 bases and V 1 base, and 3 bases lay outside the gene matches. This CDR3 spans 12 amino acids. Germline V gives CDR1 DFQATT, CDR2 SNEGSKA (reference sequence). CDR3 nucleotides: TGCAGTGCTAGAGGGGACAGCCAACCCCTCCACTTT. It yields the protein CSARGDSQPLHF.

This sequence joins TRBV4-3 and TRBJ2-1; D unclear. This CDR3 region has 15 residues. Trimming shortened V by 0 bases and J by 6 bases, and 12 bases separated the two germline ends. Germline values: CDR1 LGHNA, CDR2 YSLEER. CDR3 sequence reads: CASSQEPHSPNEQFF. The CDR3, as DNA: TGCGCCAGCAGCCAAGAGCCACATTCCCCCAATGAGCAGTTCTTC.

The CDR3 region is CASKPLGQGARRDTQYF. DNA of the CDR3: TGTGCCAGCAAGCCCCTGGGGCAGGGGGCGAGGAGAGATACGCAGTATTTT. This chain joins TRBV6-1 and TRBJ2-3; 8 positions agree with TRBD1. There are 17 residues in the CDR3. The V segment lost 7 bases and the J segment 5 bases; nucleotides outside the gene matches: 17. Germline CDR1 and CDR2: MNHNS and SASEGT.

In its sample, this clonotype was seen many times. The CDR3 coding sequence is TGCAGTGCTCGGCGAGGAGAGACCCAGTACTTC. Protein: CSARRGETQYF. The gene calls are TRBV20-1 and TRBJ2-5; D unresolved. Trimming left V 5 bases short and J 4 bases short, with 8 bases between. Germline V gene data show CDR1 as DFQATT and CDR2 as SNEGSKA (reference sequence). The CDR3 covers 11 residues.

CDR3 protein: CSARSVGKTEAFF. The CDR3 nucleotides read TGCAGTGCTAGGTCGGTGGGGAAGACTGAAGCTTTCTTT. The gene calls are TRBV20-1 and TRBJ1-1; no definite D call. Germline CDR1 is DFQATT and CDR2 is SNEGSKA (reference sequence). The length of the CDR3 is 13 residues. The ends were cut back, 3 bases at V and 5 bases at J, with 13 bases in the middle.

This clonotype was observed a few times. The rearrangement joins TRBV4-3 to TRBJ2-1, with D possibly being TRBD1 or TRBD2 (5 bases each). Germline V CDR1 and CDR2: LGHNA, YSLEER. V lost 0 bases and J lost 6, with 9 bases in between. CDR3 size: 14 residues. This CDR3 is CASSQEGEFNEQFF. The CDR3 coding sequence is TGCGCCAGCAGCCAAGAGGGGGAGTTCAATGAGCAGTTCTTC.

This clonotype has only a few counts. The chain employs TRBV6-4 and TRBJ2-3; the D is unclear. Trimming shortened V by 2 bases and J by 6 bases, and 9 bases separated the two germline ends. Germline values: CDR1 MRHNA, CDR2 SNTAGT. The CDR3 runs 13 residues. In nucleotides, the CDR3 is TGTGCCAGCAGTGACGGGGAATTTGATACGCAGTATTTT. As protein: CASSDGEFDTQYF.

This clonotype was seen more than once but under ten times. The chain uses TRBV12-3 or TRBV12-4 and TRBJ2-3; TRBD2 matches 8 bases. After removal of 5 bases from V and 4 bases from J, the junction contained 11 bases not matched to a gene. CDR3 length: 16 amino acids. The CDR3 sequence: CASSPLGRGGPDTQYF. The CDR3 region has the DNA TGTGCCAGCAGTCCATTAGGCCGGGGGGGCCCAGATACGCAGTATTTT.

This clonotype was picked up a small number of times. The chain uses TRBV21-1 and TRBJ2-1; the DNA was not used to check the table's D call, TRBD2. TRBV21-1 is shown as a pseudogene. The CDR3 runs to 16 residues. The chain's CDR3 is CASSKAGLADHNEQFF. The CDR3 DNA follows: TGTGCCAGCAGCAAGGCAGGACTAGCGGATCACAATGAGCAGTTCTTC.

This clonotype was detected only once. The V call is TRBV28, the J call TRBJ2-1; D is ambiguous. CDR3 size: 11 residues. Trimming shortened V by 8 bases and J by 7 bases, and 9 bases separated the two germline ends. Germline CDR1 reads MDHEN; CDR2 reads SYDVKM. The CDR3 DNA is TGTGCCAGCGGTTATGAGAATGAGCAGTTCTTC. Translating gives CASGYENEQFF.

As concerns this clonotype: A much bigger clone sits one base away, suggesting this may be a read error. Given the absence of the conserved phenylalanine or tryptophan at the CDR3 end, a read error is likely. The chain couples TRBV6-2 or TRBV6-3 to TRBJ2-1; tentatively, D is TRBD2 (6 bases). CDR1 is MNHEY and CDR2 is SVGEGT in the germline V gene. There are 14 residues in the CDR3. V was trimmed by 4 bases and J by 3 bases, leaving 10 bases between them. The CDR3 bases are TGTGCCAGCAGTTGGAGGGGTTTCTACAATGAGCAGTTCTAC. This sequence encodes CASSWRGFYNEQFY.

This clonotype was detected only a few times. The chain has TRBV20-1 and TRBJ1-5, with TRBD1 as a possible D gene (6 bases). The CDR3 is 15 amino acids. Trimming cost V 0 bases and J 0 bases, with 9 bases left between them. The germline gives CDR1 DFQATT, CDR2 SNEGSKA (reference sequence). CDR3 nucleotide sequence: TGCAGTGCTAGAGAGGGGGACAATAGCAATCAGCCCCAGCATTTT. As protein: CSAREGDNSNQPQHF.

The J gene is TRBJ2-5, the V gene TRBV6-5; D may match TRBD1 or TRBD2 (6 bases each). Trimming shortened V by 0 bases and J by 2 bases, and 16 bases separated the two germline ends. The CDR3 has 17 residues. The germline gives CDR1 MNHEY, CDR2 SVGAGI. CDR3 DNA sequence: TGTGCCAGCAGTTACTCGCCGGGGGCGGGCGGTCAAGAGACCCAGTACTTC. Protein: CASSYSPGAGGQETQYF.

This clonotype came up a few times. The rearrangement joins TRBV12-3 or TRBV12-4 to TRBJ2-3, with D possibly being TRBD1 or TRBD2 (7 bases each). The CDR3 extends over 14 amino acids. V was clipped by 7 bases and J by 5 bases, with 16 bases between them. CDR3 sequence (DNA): TGTGCCAGCACCCAGGGGGGGCCGGTAGATACGCAGTATTTT. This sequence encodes CASTQGGPVDTQYF.

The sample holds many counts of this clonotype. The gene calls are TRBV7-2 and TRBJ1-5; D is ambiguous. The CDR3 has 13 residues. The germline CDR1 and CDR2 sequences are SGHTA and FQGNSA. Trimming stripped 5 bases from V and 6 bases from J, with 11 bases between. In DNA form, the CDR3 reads TGTGCCAGCAGCAGCGACCCGCGTCAGCCCCAGCATTTT. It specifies CASSSDPRQPQHF.

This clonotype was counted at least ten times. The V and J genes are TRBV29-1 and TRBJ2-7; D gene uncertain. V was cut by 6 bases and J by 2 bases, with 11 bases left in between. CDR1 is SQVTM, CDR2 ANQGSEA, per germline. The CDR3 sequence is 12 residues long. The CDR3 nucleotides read TGCAGCGTCCTTGTAGCCCCCTACGAGCAGTACTTC. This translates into CSVLVAPYEQYF.

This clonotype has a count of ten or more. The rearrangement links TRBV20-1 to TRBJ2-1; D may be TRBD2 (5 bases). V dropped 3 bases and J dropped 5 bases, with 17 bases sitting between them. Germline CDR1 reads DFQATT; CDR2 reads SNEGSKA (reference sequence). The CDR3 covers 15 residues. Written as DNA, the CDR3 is TGCAGTGCTAGGGCGGCGGGCCGTTCCGACAATGAGCAGTTCTTC. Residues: CSARAAGRSDNEQFF.

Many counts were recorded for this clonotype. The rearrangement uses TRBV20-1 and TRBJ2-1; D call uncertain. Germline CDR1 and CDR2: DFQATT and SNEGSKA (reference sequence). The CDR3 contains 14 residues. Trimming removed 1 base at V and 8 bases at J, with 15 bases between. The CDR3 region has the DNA TGCAGTGCTAGAGCCAGAGTCTCTGTAGATGAGCAGTTCTTC. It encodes CSARARVSVDEQFF.

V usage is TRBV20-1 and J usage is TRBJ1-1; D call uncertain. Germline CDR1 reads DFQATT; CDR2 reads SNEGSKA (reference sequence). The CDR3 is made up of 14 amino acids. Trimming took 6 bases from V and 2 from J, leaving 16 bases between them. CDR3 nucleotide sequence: TGCAGTGCCCGACGGGTTAGGAAAAACACTGAAGCTTTCTTT. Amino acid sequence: CSARRVRKNTEAFF.

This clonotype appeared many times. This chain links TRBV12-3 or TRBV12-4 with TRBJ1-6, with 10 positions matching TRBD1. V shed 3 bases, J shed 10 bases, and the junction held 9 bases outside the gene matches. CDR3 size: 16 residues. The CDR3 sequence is CASSFRWGTGVSPLHF. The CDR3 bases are TGTGCCAGCAGTTTCCGGTGGGGGACAGGGGTCTCACCCCTCCACTTT.

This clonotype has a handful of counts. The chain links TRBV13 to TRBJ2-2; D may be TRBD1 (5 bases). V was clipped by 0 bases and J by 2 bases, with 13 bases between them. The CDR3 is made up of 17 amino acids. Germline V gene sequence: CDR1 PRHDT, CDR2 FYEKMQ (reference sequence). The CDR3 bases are TGTGCCAGCAGCTTAGGATACCGACAGCGCAACACCGGGGAGCTGTTTTTT. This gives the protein CASSLGYRQRNTGELFF. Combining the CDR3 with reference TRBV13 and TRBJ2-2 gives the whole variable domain AAGVIQSPRHLIKEKRETATLKCYPIPRHDTVYWYQQGPGQDPQFLISFYEKMQSDKGSIPDRFSAQQFSDYHSELNMSSLELGDSALYFCASSLGYRQRNTGELFFGEGSRLTVL.

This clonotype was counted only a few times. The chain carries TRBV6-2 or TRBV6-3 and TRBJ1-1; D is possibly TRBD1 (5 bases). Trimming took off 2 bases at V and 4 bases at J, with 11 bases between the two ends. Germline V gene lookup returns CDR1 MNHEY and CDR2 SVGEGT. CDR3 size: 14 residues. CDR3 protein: CASSYGGRGTEAFF. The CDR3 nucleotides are TGTGCCAGCAGTTACGGGGGGAGGGGCACTGAAGCTTTCTTT.

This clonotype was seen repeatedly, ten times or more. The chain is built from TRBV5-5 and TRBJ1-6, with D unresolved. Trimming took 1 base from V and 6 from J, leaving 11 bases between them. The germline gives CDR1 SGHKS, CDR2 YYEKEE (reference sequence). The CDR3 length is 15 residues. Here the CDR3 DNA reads TGTGCCAGCAGCTTGTCGGGGTGGGGTAATTCACCCCTCCACTTT. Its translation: CASSLSGWGNSPLHF.